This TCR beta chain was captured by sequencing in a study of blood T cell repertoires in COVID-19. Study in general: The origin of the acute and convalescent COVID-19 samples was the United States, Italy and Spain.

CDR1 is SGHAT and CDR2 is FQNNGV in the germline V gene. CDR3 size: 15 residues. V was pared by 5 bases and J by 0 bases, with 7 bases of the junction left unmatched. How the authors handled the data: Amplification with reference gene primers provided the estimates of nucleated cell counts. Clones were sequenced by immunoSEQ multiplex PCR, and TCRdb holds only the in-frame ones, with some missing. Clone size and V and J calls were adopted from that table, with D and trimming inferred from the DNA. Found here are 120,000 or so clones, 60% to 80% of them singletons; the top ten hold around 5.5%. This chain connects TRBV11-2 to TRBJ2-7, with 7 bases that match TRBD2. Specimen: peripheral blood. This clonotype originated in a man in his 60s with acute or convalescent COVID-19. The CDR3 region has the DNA TGTGCCAGCAGCCCTACGCGGGAGAGCTCCTACGAGCAGTACTTC. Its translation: CASSPTRESSYEQYF.